The following is a T cell receptor beta chain sequence with its context. This specimen comes from a study of blood T cell repertoires in COVID-19. Study overall: Samples came from the United States, Italy and Spain, spanning acute and convalescent COVID-19. The cDNA or gDNA used as material had been derived from T cells, B-cell-depleted T cells, or PBMCs.

A Seattle source enrolled patients during active infection and followed them longitudinally. Authors' processing steps: The authors estimated nucleated cell counts from reference gene primer amplification. Profiled with immunoSEQ multiplex PCR; TCRdb holds only in-frame clones, not every one. V and J calls and clone size are copied from that table; D and trimming were computed from the DNA. The sample lists a few hundred thousand clones, roughly 88% seen once, with 2.5% to 3.5% in the top ten. Germline V gives CDR1 SNHLY, CDR2 FYNNEI. Germline trimming cut 6 bases from V and 3 bases from J; bases unmatched to any gene: 7. The CDR3 is made up of 14 amino acids.

The sample comprised peripheral blood. The TCR originated in a woman in her 30s with COVID-19, enrolled during active disease. V gene TRBV2 combines with J gene TRBJ2-7, with 8 nucleotides matching TRBD2. The CDR3 loop is CASRESGSVYEQYF. The CDR3 nucleotides are TGTGCCAGCAGGGAGAGCGGGAGCGTCTACGAGCAGTACTTC. Filled out from reference TRBV2 and TRBJ2-7, the complete variable domain reads EPEVTQTPSHQVTQMGQEVILRCVPISNHLYFYWYRQILGQKVEFLVSFYNNEISEKSEIFDDQFSVERPDGSNFTLKIRSTKLEDSAMYFCASRESGSVYEQYFGPGTRLTVT.